The clone carrying this T cell receptor (beta chain) was counted only a few times. Its antigen is unknown. The record originates from a study of regulatory T cells in long-lasting Graves disease. Study-level points and caveats: Accuracy was possibly reduced by small sample size. Persistent Graves' patients possessed reduced TCR diversity relative to recently diagnosed ones.

Both iRepertoire HTBI primers and Arm-PCR of CDR3 regions were used to build the TCR beta libraries. A single record per CDR3 protein comes from TCRdb applying MiXCR to the multiplex PCR reads. The sample carries about 290,000 distinct CDR3 sequences, approximately 20% recorded once. As to time point: persistent/refractory GD, antithyroid drugs over 5 years with positive TRAb. TCR sequences were obtained from RNA taken from PBMCs. The V gene's germline CDR1 is GTSNPN and CDR2 SVGIG (reference sequence). Deletions cut 2 bases from V and 3 bases from J, with 10 bases between. This CDR3 region has 14 residues.

The material sequenced was peripheral blood mononuclear cells (PBMCs), taken when the disease was refractory, from a patient treated with antithyroid drugs. This clonotype originated in a female donor with Graves disease. This chain uses TRBV30 with TRBJ2-2; weak D call: TRBD1 (5 bases). This CDR3 reads CAWSLARDTGELFF. The CDR3 nucleotides read TGTGCCTGGAGTCTGGCCAGGGACACCGGGGAGCTGTTTTTT.